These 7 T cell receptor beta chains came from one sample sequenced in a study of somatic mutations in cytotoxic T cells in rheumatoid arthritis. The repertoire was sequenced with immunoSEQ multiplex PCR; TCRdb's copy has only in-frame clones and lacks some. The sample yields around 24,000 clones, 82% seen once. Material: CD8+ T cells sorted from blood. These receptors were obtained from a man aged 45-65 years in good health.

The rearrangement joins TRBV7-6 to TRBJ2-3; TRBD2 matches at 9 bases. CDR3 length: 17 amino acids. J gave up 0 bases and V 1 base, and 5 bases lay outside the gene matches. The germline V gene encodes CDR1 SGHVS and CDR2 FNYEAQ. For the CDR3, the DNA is TGTGCCAGCAGCTTAGGGGCTAGCGGGGCTAGCACAGATACGCAGTATTTT. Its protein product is CASSLGASGASTDTQYF.

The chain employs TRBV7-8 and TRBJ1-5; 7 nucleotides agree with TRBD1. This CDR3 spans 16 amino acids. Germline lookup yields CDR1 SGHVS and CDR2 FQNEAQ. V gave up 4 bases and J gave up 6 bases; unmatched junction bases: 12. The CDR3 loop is CASSSLGTASSQPQHF. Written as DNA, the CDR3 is TGTGCCAGCAGCTCGCTAGGGACAGCCTCAAGTCAGCCCCAGCATTTT. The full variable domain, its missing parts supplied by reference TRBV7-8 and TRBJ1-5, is GAGVSQSPRYKVAKRGQDVALRCDPISGHVSLFWYQQALGQGPEFLTYFQNEAQLDKSGLPSDRFFAERPEGSVSTLKIQRTQQEDSAVYLCASSSLGTASSQPQHFGDGTRLSIL.

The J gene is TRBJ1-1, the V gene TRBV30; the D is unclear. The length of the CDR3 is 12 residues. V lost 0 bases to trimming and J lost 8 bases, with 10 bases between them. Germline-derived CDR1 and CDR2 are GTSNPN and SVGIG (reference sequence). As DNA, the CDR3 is TGTGCCTGGAGTGTACGTGACCCGGAAGCTTTCTTT. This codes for CAWSVRDPEAFF.

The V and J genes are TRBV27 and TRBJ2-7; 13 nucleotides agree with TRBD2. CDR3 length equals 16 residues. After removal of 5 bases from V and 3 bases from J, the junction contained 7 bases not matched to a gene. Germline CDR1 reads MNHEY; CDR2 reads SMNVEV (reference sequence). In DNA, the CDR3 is TGTGCCAGCAGTACTACTAGCGGGAGGGCCAGCTACGAGCAGTACTTC. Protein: CASSTTSGRASYEQYF.

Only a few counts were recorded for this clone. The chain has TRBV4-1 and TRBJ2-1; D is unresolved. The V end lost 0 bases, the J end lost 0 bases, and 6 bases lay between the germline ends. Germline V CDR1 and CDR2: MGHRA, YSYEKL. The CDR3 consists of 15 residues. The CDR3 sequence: CASSQDRSSYNEQFF. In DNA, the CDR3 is TGCGCCAGCAGCCAAGATAGAAGCTCCTACAATGAGCAGTTCTTC.

The CDR3 sequence is CASSPPVAGGGYTF. The CDR3 DNA sequence: TGTGCCAGCAGCCCCCCCGTCGCCGGAGGTGGCTACACCTTC. This chain uses TRBV7-9 with TRBJ1-2; D not certain. The CDR3 has 14 residues. V dropped 5 bases and J dropped 7 bases, with 17 bases sitting between them. Germline assignment: CDR1 SEHNR and CDR2 FQNEAQ (reference sequence).

The CDR3 protein is CASSSSRGGEQYF. The CDR3 DNA reads as TGTGCCAGCAGCTCGTCGCGGGGGGGCGAGCAGTACTTC. This chain connects TRBV7-8 to TRBJ2-7; 9 bases are a match to TRBD2. Germline V gives CDR1 SGHVS, CDR2 FQNEAQ. The CDR3 runs 13 residues. V was clipped by 4 bases and J by 6 bases; unmatched bases: 4.